Shown below are 22 T cell receptor beta chains from a single sample sequenced in a study of blood T cell repertoires in COVID-19. Clones were sequenced by immunoSEQ multiplex PCR, and TCRdb holds only the in-frame ones, with some missing. The sample lists around 700,000 clones, 90% occurring once. The sequenced sample was peripheral blood. The receptors were sampled from a woman between 18 and 29 years old with acute or convalescent COVID-19.

CDR3 bases: TGTGCCACCAGCAGAGATCTCGGGGGGTACGAAAAACTGTTTTTT. This gives the protein CATSRDLGGYEKLFF. The chain has TRBV15 and TRBJ1-4; possibly TRBD1 for D (5 bases). The CDR3 totals 15 residues. From germline, CDR1 is LNHNV and CDR2 YYDKDF (reference sequence). V was clipped by 0 bases and J by 8 bases, with 13 bases between them.

This chain connects TRBV6-2 or TRBV6-3 to TRBJ1-2; TRBD1 is a possible D gene (6 bases). With 6 bases removed from V and 8 bases from J, the gap between germline ends came to 16 bases. This CDR3 region has 13 residues. The V gene's germline CDR1 is MNHEY and CDR2 SVGEGT. The CDR3 DNA reads as TGTGCCAGCAGCCCCGGGACACTTCGGGGCTACACCTTC. It codes for CASSPGTLRGYTF.

In regard to this clone: This specimen includes other DNA sequences encoding the same CDR3. The rearrangement uses TRBV24-1 and TRBJ1-2; 7 nucleotides line up with TRBD1. Unmatched junction bases numbered 8, after V lost 4 bases and J lost 7 bases. From germline, CDR1 is KGHDR and CDR2 SFDVKD. The CDR3 runs to 14 residues. This CDR3 reads CATSDQDRVVGYTF. CDR3 DNA: TGTGCCACCAGTGACCAAGACAGGGTGGTTGGCTACACCTTC.

This clone is a singleton in its sample. V usage is TRBV3-1 (or the pseudogene TRBV3-2) and J usage is TRBJ1-2, with a weak D call TRBD1 (5 bases). The V gene lost 2 bases and the J gene lost 4 bases, with 8 bases spanning the gap. The CDR3 is made up of 13 amino acids. CDR1 is LGHDT and CDR2 is YNNKEL in the germline V gene (reference sequence). The CDR3 region is CASSQYTGYGYTF. As DNA, the CDR3 is TGTGCCAGCAGCCAATACACAGGCTATGGCTACACCTTC.

This chain connects TRBV11-2 to TRBJ1-1, with D uncertain. The germline V gene has CDR1 SGHAT and CDR2 FQNNGV. V was clipped by 4 bases and J by 6 bases, with 15 bases between them. The CDR3 covers 14 residues. The CDR3 reads CASSSLTGVSEAFF. CDR3 bases: TGTGCCAGCAGCTCCCTCACCGGAGTCTCTGAAGCTTTCTTT.

The chain combines TRBV11-2 with TRBJ1-3; 9 bases agree with TRBD1. Per germline, CDR1 SGHAT and CDR2 FQNNGV. Trimming cost V 4 bases and J 0 bases; bases outside gene matches: 10. The CDR3 sequence is 18 residues long. CDR3 amino acids: CASSSRGQGLLSGNTIYF. The CDR3 DNA is TGTGCCAGCAGCTCACGGGGACAGGGACTTCTCTCTGGAAACACCATATATTTT.

Only a few counts were recorded for this clone. The chain combines TRBV30 with TRBJ1-2, with 7 bases that match TRBD1. The CDR3 runs 13 residues. J was trimmed by 7 bases and V by 2 bases; bases with no gene match: 7. Germline V gene lookup returns CDR1 GTSNPN and CDR2 SVGIG (reference sequence). Here the CDR3 reads CAWSSNYRGGYTF. Written as DNA, the CDR3 is TGTGCCTGGAGTTCGAATTACAGGGGTGGCTACACCTTC.

This chain uses TRBV10-3 with TRBJ2-2, with TRBD2 matching over 7 bases. This CDR3 region has 14 residues. The trim removed 6 bases at V and 4 bases at J, leaving 5 bases unmatched. Germline CDR1 reads ENHRY; CDR2 reads SYGVKD. CDR3 region: CAISNSGFTGELFF. CDR3 nucleotides: TGTGCCATCAGCAATAGCGGGTTCACCGGGGAGCTGTTTTTT.

There are a few counts of this clone. V gene TRBV10-3 combines with J gene TRBJ2-2; D is perhaps TRBD2 (5 bases). The CDR3 length is 13 residues. V dropped 8 bases and J dropped 0 bases, with 7 bases sitting between them. CDR1 and CDR2 from the germline V gene are ENHRY and SYGVKD. CDR3 coding DNA: TGTGCCATCCGGGGTCCGAACACCGGGGAGCTGTTTTTT. As protein: CAIRGPNTGELFF.

The chain recombines TRBV7-9 with TRBJ1-2; the D gene is possibly TRBD1 (6 bases). Trimming removed 1 base from V and 1 base from J, with 10 bases in between. There are 15 residues in the CDR3. Germline-derived CDR1 and CDR2 are SEHNR and FQNEAQ (reference sequence). The CDR3 spells CASSLGNRVNYGYTF. CDR3 nucleotides: TGTGCCAGCAGCTTAGGTAACAGGGTTAACTATGGCTACACCTTC.

V and J are TRBV10-3 and TRBJ2-2; TRBD2 matches at 8 bases. Germline lookup yields CDR1 ENHRY and CDR2 SYGVKD. Trimming took 4 bases from V and 4 from J; bases not matched to a gene: 8. CDR3 size: 16 residues. DNA of the CDR3: TGTGCCATCAGTGGCCAGCGGGGGTTAGGCACCGGGGAGCTGTTTTTT. Its protein is CAISGQRGLGTGELFF.

About this clone itself: Compared with germline, one end of the junction differs, possibly owing to a read error. The CDR3 region is CGGEKLFF. In DNA, the CDR3 is TGCGGGGGGGAAAAACTGTTTTTT. The genes are TRBV5-8 and TRBJ1-4; tentative D call: TRBD1 (5 bases). Germline V gene lookup returns CDR1 SGHTS and CDR2 YDEGEE. This CDR3 has 8 residues.

The V gene is TRBV11-3, the J gene TRBJ1-1, with D possibly TRBD1 on 5 matching bases. The ends were cut back, 3 bases at V and 7 bases at J, with 9 bases in the middle. The CDR3 is made up of 12 amino acids. The V gene's germline CDR1 is SGHNT and CDR2 YENEEA. The CDR3 loop is CASSLRTSEAFF. Here the CDR3 DNA reads TGTGCCAGCAGCTTGAGGACAAGTGAAGCTTTCTTT.

The chain uses TRBV18 and TRBJ1-1; 9 bases align to TRBD1. CDR3 size: 15 residues. Losses at the gene ends were 3 bases for V and 0 bases for J; bases not matched to a gene: 2. Germline V gene lookup returns CDR1 KGHSH and CDR2 LQKENI. CDR3 sequence reads: CASSPGTGLNTEAFF. The CDR3 DNA sequence: TGTGCCAGCTCACCCGGGACAGGGTTGAACACTGAAGCTTTCTTT.

The chain couples TRBV24-1 to TRBJ2-5; maybe TRBD1 (6 bases). With 0 bases removed from V and 5 bases from J, the gap between germline ends came to 18 bases. The CDR3 sequence is 17 residues long. Germline V CDR1 and CDR2: KGHDR, SFDVKD. This CDR3 is CATSDLPQGSERETQYF. The CDR3 DNA sequence: TGTGCCACCAGTGATTTGCCACAGGGTAGTGAACGGGAGACCCAGTACTTC.

The chain carries TRBV4-2 and TRBJ1-2; 7 bases match TRBD1. The CDR3 length is 15 residues. The trim removed 0 bases at V and 8 bases at J, leaving 9 bases unmatched. Germline V gene sequence: CDR1 LGHNA, CDR2 YNFKEQ. This CDR3 is CASSQDTDRVGGYTF. The CDR3 DNA follows: TGTGCCAGCAGCCAAGACACTGACAGGGTGGGGGGCTACACCTTC.

The V gene is TRBV3-1 (or the pseudogene TRBV3-2), the J gene TRBJ1-1; D perhaps matches TRBD1 (5 bases). Germline CDR1 reads LGHDT; CDR2 reads YNNKEL (reference sequence). There are 14 residues in the CDR3. Trimming cost V 4 bases and J 4 bases, with 13 bases left between them. CDR3 bases: TGTGCCAGCAGCCCCCCAGGGCGGATCACTGAAGCTTTCTTT. It codes for CASSPPGRITEAFF.

This chain uses TRBV4-2 with TRBJ2-1; 11 bases are a match to TRBD2. V lost 4 bases and J lost 6; bases outside the gene matches: 11. CDR1 is LGHNA and CDR2 is YNFKEQ in the germline V gene. The CDR3 is 17 amino acids. Written as DNA, the CDR3 is TGTGCCAGCAGCCTTTTCCTCGATAGCGGGGGGGCCAATGAGCAGTTCTTC. Residues: CASSLFLDSGGANEQFF.

As DNA, the CDR3 is TGTGCCAGCAGCCCGCTGGGACAAATCACAGATACGCAGTATTTT. As protein: CASSPLGQITDTQYF. This rearrangement joins TRBV5-8 to TRBJ2-3; tentative D call: TRBD1 (6 bases). Trimming removed 4 bases from V and 2 bases from J, with 14 bases in between. Per the germline V gene, CDR1 is SGHTS and CDR2 is YDEGEE. This CDR3 has 15 residues.

The genes are TRBV6-2 or TRBV6-3 and TRBJ1-5, with 9 nucleotides matching TRBD1. Germline lookup yields CDR1 MNHEY and CDR2 SVGEGT. The ends lost 5 bases at V and 7 bases at J; junction bases unmatched: 9. The CDR3 has 15 amino acids. The chain's CDR3 is CASSPGGTGRQPQHF. CDR3 coding DNA: TGTGCCAGCAGTCCCGGGGGGACAGGGAGGCAGCCCCAGCATTTT.

The rearrangement joins TRBV5-1 to TRBJ1-6; 7 bases are a match to TRBD1. The V gene end was trimmed by 4 bases and the J gene end by 8 bases; junction bases not matched to a gene: 6. CDR1 and CDR2 from the germline V gene are SGHRS and YFSETQ. CDR3 length equals 14 residues. As DNA, the CDR3 is TGCGCCAGCAGCGTCGGGACAGAGTATTCACCCCTCCACTTT. Translating it yields CASSVGTEYSPLHF.

V gene TRBV30 combines with J gene TRBJ1-5, with D possibly TRBD1 on 6 matching bases. Germline V lookup: CDR1 GTSNPN, CDR2 SVGIG (reference sequence). Deletions cut 3 bases from V and 0 bases from J, with 12 bases between. The CDR3 runs 15 residues. CDR3 DNA sequence: TGTGCCTGGAGCCGGACAGTTTATAGCAATCAGCCCCAGCATTTT. Protein sequence: CAWSRTVYSNQPQHF.